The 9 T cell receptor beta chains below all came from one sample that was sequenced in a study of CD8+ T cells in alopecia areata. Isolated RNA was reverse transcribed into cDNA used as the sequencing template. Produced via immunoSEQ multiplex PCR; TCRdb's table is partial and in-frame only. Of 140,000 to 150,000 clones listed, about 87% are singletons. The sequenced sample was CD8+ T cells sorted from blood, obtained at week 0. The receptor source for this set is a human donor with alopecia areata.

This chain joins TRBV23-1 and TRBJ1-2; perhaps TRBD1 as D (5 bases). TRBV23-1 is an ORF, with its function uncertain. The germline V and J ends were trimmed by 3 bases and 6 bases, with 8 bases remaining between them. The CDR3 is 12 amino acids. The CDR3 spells CASSQGGNGYTF. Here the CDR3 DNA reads TGCGCCAGCAGTCAGGGGGGGAATGGCTACACCTTC.

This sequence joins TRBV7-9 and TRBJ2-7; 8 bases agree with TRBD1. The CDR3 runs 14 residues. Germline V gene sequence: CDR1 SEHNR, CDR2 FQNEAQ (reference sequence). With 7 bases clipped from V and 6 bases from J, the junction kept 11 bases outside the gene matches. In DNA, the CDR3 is TGTGCCAGCACCCCCGAGGGACAGGTCTCCGAGCAGTACTTC. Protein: CASTPEGQVSEQYF.

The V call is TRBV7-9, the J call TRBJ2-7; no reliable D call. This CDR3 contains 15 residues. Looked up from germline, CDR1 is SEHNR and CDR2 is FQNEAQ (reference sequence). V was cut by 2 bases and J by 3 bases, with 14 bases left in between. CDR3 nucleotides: TGTGCCAGCAGCTTATATTTTGGCCTGAACTACGAGCAGTACTTC. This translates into CASSLYFGLNYEQYF.

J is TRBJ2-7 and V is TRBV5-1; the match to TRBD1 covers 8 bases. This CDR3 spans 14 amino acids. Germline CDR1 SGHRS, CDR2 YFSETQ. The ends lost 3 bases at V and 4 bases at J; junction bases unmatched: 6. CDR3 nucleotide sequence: TGCGCCAGCAGCTACGGGACAGGCGGGTACGAGCAGTACTTC. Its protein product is CASSYGTGGYEQYF.

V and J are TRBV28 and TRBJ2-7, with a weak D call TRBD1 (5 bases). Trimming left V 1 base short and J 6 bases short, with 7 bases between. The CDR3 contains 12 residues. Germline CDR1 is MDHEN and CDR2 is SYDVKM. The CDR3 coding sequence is TGTGCCAGCAGTTTATATGGGGCCGAGCAGTACTTC. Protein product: CASSLYGAEQYF.

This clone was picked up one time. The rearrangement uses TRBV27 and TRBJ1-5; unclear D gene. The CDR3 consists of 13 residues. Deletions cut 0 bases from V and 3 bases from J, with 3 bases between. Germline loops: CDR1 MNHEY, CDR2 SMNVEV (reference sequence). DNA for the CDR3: TGTGCCAGCAGTTTATCGATCAATCAGCCCCAGCATTTT. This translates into CASSLSINQPQHF.

The CDR3: CASSSDRHYEQYF. The DNA for the CDR3 is TGCGCCAGCAGCTCTGACAGGCACTACGAGCAGTACTTC. V gene TRBV5-1 combines with J gene TRBJ2-7; possible D gene TRBD1, 6 bases. Germline CDR1 reads SGHRS; CDR2 reads YFSETQ. The length of the CDR3 is 13 residues. The V end lost 3 bases, the J end lost 3 bases, and 10 bases lay between the germline ends.

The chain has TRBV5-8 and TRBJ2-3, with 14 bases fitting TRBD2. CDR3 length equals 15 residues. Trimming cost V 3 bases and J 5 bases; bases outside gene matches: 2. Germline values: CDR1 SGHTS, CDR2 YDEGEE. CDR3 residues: CASSWGTSGGDTQYF. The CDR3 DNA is TGTGCCAGCAGCTGGGGGACTAGCGGGGGAGATACGCAGTATTTT.

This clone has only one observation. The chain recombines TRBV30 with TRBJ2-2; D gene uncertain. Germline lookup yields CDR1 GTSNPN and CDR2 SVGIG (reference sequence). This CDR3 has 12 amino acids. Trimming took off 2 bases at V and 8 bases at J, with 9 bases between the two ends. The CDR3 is CAWSILGGELFF. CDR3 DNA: TGTGCCTGGAGTATACTGGGGGGGGAGCTGTTTTTT. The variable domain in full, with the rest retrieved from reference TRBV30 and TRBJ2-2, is SQTIHQWPATLVQPVGSPLSLECTVEGTSNPNLYWYRQAAGRGLQLLFYSVGIGQISSEVPQNLSASRPQDRQFILSSKKLLLSDSGFYLCAWSILGGELFFGEGSRLTVL.